This TCR beta chain is from a study of T cell responses to AZD1222 COVID-19 vaccine. Study-level points and caveats: Donors were chiefly white British, with a greater number of females, and clonal diversity was perhaps underestimated.

The ends were cut back, 6 bases at V and 5 bases at J, with 8 bases in the middle. The CDR3 totals 12 residues. The table came from immunoSEQ multiplex PCR; TCRdb's copy has only in-frame clones and leaves some out. The top ten hold roughly 5% of the sample, which has 95,000 to 150,000 clones, about 87% seen once. Concerning this clone itself: Its target is not known.

Sequencing was performed on peripheral blood, taken on day 0 of AZD1222 vaccination. The receptor was isolated from an adult in good health. V gene TRBV12-3 or TRBV12-4 combines with J gene TRBJ1-3, with D uncertain. In nucleotides, the CDR3 is TGTGCCAGCAGCCCCTTCCGAAACACCATATATTTT. Its translation is CASSPFRNTIYF.